This passage covers 5 T cell receptor beta chains from one sample sequenced in a study of T cell responses to AZD1222 COVID-19 vaccine. Produced via immunoSEQ multiplex PCR; TCRdb's table is partial and in-frame only. Of approximately 110,000 clones listed, more than 70% were seen once; the top ten hold 4.2%. This specimen was peripheral blood, taken on day 0 of AZD1222 vaccination. The origin of the receptors is an adult in good health.

The V call is TRBV2, the J call TRBJ1-1, with 7 bases aligning to TRBD1. The V segment lost 5 bases and the J segment 1 base; nucleotides outside the gene matches: 7. Germline lookup yields CDR1 SNHLY and CDR2 FYNNEI. CDR3 size: 15 residues. CDR3 in amino acids: CASSIQGIRNTEAFF. The DNA for the CDR3 is TGTGCCAGCAGTATACAGGGGATTCGGAACACTGAAGCTTTCTTT.

The V and J genes are TRBV2 and TRBJ1-4; 10 nucleotides agree with TRBD1. CDR1 is SNHLY, CDR2 FYNNEI, per germline. The CDR3 spans 14 residues. Trimming cost V 6 bases and J 7 bases; bases outside gene matches: 5. Here the CDR3 reads CASRARDRGEKLFF. The CDR3 bases are TGTGCCAGCAGAGCCCGGGACAGGGGTGAAAAACTGTTTTTT. The full variable domain, completed using reference TRBV2 and TRBJ1-4, is EPEVTQTPSHQVTQMGQEVILRCVPISNHLYFYWYRQILGQKVEFLVSFYNNEISEKSEIFDDQFSVERPDGSNFTLKIRSTKLEDSAMYFCASRARDRGEKLFFGSGTQLSVL.

The rearrangement joins TRBV7-2 to TRBJ2-7; 8 nucleotides align to TRBD1. CDR1 is SGHTA and CDR2 is FQGNSA in the germline V gene. The length of the CDR3 is 15 residues. V gave up 3 bases and J gave up 2 bases; unmatched junction bases: 6. CDR3: CASSLRQGNTYEQYF. DNA for the CDR3: TGTGCCAGCAGCTTGCGACAGGGGAACACCTACGAGCAGTACTTC.

The V gene is TRBV30, the J gene TRBJ2-7, with unresolved D. The length of the CDR3 is 14 residues. CDR1 is GTSNPN, CDR2 SVGIG, per germline (reference sequence). V gave up 2 bases and J gave up 2 bases, with 13 bases separating them. The CDR3 nucleotides are TGTGCCTGGAGTCCGACTCTATCGACCTACGAGCAGTACTTC. Amino acids: CAWSPTLSTYEQYF.

A single count supports this clone. The same CDR3 arises from other DNA sequences in this sample as well. The CDR3 DNA reads TGTGCCAGCAGCCTCGACTCCTCCTACGAGCAGTACTTC. Its protein is CASSLDSSYEQYF. This chain uses TRBV7-2 with TRBJ2-7; no firm D call. Trimming took 5 bases from V and 0 from J, leaving 8 bases between them. CDR1 and CDR2 (germline): SGHTA, FQGNSA. This CDR3 comprises 13 residues.